This is a list of T cell receptor beta chains from one sample in a study of radiation and T cells in renal cell carcinoma. Data came from immunoSEQ multiplex PCR; TCRdb stores just in-frame clones and leaves some out. Of about 150,000 clones in the sample, less than 90% were seen once. The sequenced sample was blood, obtained from a patient whose treatment included radiotherapy and nephrectomy. All receptors come from a woman between 65 and 79 years old with renal cell carcinoma. CDR3s include the opening cysteine and the closing phenylalanine or tryptophan. D genes are given only for firm matches. Rows give clone size only sometimes, using once, few, many, or a class for an expanded clone.

TRBD1,TRBV5-1,-,TRBJ1-2,TGCGCCAGCAGCGAGGGACAGGGTAACTATGGCTACACCTTC,CASSEGQGNYGYTF
-,TRBV5-1,-,TRBJ1-2,TGCGCCAGCAGTCCCTCCAGCGCTAACTATGGCTACACCTTC,CASSPSSANYGYTF
-,TRBV7-2,-,TRBJ1-6,TGTGCCAGCAGCTTAGGACCCGGGAACTCACCCCTCCACTTT,CASSLGPGNSPLHF
TRBD2,TRBV4-2,once,TRBJ2-5,TGTGCCAGCAGCCATGTGCTAGCGGGGGCCCAAGAGACCCAGTACTTC,CASSHVLAGAQETQYF
-,TRBV14,-,TRBJ1-6,TGTGCCAGCAGCCAAGGGCAGGGCCAAAATTCACCCCTCCACTTT,CASSQGQGQNSPLHF
TRBD1,TRBV4-1,-,TRBJ2-1,TGCGCCAGCAGCCAAATACAGGGGGCCAACTACAATGAGCAGTTCTTC,CASSQIQGANYNEQFF
-,TRBV28,-,TRBJ1-2,TGTGCCAGCAGTGCCGGGACGAATGACCGTCGTGGCTACACCTTC,CASSAGTNDRRGYTF
-,TRBV5-6,once,TRBJ2-1,TGTGCCAGCAGCTCGTGGCGGACTACGTACAATGAGCAGTTCTTC,CASSSWRTTYNEQFF
TRBD2,TRBV30,-,TRBJ2-1,TGTGCCTGGAGCCGGGGGGGACGGTACAATGAGCAGTTCTTC,CAWSRGGRYNEQFF
-,TRBV28,-,TRBJ2-5,TGTGCCAGCAGTTTATCCATGCAGGGGGGAGTGGAGACCCAGTACTTC,CASSLSMQGGVETQYF
TRBD2,TRBV27,-,TRBJ2-2,TGTGCCAGCAGTTTACCCGAAACTAGCGGGGGGTTGAACACCGGGGAGCTGTTTTTT,CASSLPETSGGLNTGELFF
-,TRBV4-2,-,TRBJ2-3,TGTGCCAGCAGCCAAGACGGAGATACGCAGTATTTT,CASSQDGDTQYF
-,TRBV19,-,TRBJ1-6,TGTGCCAGCCTAGACCATAGTGGATCACCCCTCCACTTT,CASLDHSGSPLHF
TRBD1,TRBV29-1,-,TRBJ2-7,TGCAGCGTTACAAGGGGGCCGCCATCTCAAATTATTGGCGAGCAGTACTTC,CSVTRGPPSQIIGEQYF
-,TRBV9,-,TRBJ1-4,TGTGCCAGCAGCGTAGCTGGCCAGCAGGAAAAACTGTTTTTT,CASSVAGQQEKLFF
-,TRBV5-1,-,TRBJ1-1,TGCGCCAGCAGGACCGGGACCCTGAACACTGAAGCTTTCTTT,CASRTGTLNTEAFF
TRBD1,TRBV19,-,TRBJ1-2,TGTGCCAGCACAGGGGTTCCCTATAACTATGGCTACACCTTC,CASTGVPYNYGYTF
-,TRBV27,few,TRBJ2-3,TGTGCCAGCAGTTTAGGTGGGGGAGTAAGCACAGATACGCAGTATTTT,CASSLGGGVSTDTQYF
-,TRBV18,-,TRBJ1-1,TGTGCCAGCTCAATAGACGAGGGCACTGAAGCTTTCTTT,CASSIDEGTEAFF
TRBD1,TRBV27,-,TRBJ1-2,TGTGCCAGCAGTCAAAGGGGACAGGGGGCGGTCGACTATGGCTACACCTTC,CASSQRGQGAVDYGYTF
TRBD2,TRBV30,-,TRBJ2-3,TGTGCCTTCACCTTGGCGGGGGGTCCTCCGGATACGCAGTATTTT,CAFTLAGGPPDTQYF
-,TRBV6-5,-,TRBJ2-7,TGTGCCAGCAGTTCGGGACACTACGAGCAGTACTTC,CASSSGHYEQYF
-,TRBV4-1,-,TRBJ2-5,TGCGCCAGCAGCCAAGTGTTATCAGAGACCCAGTACTTC,CASSQVLSETQYF
-,TRBV9,-,TRBJ2-7,TGTGCCAGCAGCGTTATCGGGAACCACGAGCAGTACTTC,CASSVIGNHEQYF
-,TRBV5-4,-,TRBJ2-7,TGTGCCAGCAGCTTCGGGGGTACAGGGACCTACGAGCAGTACTTC,CASSFGGTGTYEQYF
-,TRBV18,once,TRBJ2-7,TGTGCCAGCTCACCAAGGGACTCCTACGAGCAGTACTTC,CASSPRDSYEQYF
-,TRBV5-1,-,TRBJ2-3,TGCGCCAGCAGCTTGGGTGGGGGGGCCGAGAATACGCAGTATTTT,CASSLGGGAENTQYF
TRBD1,TRBV4-1,-,TRBJ2-7,TGCGCCAGCAGCCAAGAAAGGCGCCAGGGGGTTTACGAGCAGTACTTC,CASSQERRQGVYEQYF
-,TRBV7-2,-,TRBJ2-2,TGTGCCAGCAGCTTAGGTTACGGCAGGGGGGACACCGGGGAGCTGTTTTTT,CASSLGYGRGDTGELFF
-,TRBV6-6,-,TRBJ2-3,TGTGCCAGCAGTTACTCGGAGGGGGGGCAGTATTTT,CASSYSEGGQYF
-,TRBV9,-,TRBJ1-2,TGTGCCAGCAGCCTGAACAGGGTGAGGGGTGGCTACACCTTC,CASSLNRVRGGYTF
TRBD1,TRBV6-5,-,TRBJ1-5,TGTGCCAGCAGCGACAGGGGGGCTCAAAATCAGCCCCAGCATTTT,CASSDRGAQNQPQHF
-,TRBV5-4,-,TRBJ2-1,TGTGCCAGCAGCTTGAGAGGGGGTTCCTACAATGAGCAGTTCTTC,CASSLRGGSYNEQFF
-,TRBV30,-,TRBJ1-6,TGTGCCTGGAGTGTGGGGAACCTTCATTCACCCCTCCACTTT,CAWSVGNLHSPLHF
-,TRBV9,once,TRBJ1-6,TGTGCCAGCAGCCCCCAGCCGGAGGGTCGAGGTTCACCCCTCCACTTT,CASSPQPEGRGSPLHF
TRBD1,TRBV6-5,-,TRBJ1-4,TGTGCCAGCAGTTCCGTCAGGACAGGGGGCCAAAAACTGTTTTTT,CASSSVRTGGQKLFF
-,TRBV5-8,-,TRBJ2-3,TGTGCCAGCAGCTTGATTATTGGGCGAGATACGCAGTATTTT,CASSLIIGRDTQYF
-,TRBV9,-,TRBJ1-2,TGTGCCAGCAGCGCTCAGGGATCCGGGACTGTCTATGGCTACACCTTC,CASSAQGSGTVYGYTF
-,TRBV7-6,-,TRBJ1-1,TGTGCCAGCAGCTCGACCTCGGCCAGGGGTGCTGAAGCTTTCTTT,CASSSTSARGAEAFF
-,TRBV5-8,-,TRBJ1-5,TGTGCCAGCAGCGCGGGGGGGAGGCTAACTAGCAATCAGCCCCAGCATTTT,CASSAGGRLTSNQPQHF
TRBD1,TRBV25-1,-,TRBJ2-5,TGTGCCAGCAGTGAAGCCCAACAGGGGGCGCGGGAGACCCAGTACTTC,CASSEAQQGARETQYF
TRBD1,TRBV28,-,TRBJ2-3,TGTGCCAGCAGTCGAACGGACAGGGACACAGATACGCAGTATTTT,CASSRTDRDTDTQYF
TRBD1,TRBV28,-,TRBJ1-4,TGTGCCAGCAGTGCCGGGACAGGGTGGGAAAAACTGTTTTTT,CASSAGTGWEKLFF